This T cell receptor beta chain emerged from a study of CD8 T cells in Susac syndrome. The CDR3 covers 14 residues. Germline lookup yields CDR1 DFQATT and CDR2 SNEGSKA (reference sequence). Trimming cost V 0 bases and J 5 bases, with 13 bases left between them. Sequencing targeted TCR beta in blood CD8+ and CD4+ T cells. With random hexamers, reverse transcription was performed on about 0.5 to 1 ug of RNA. Amplification of TCR beta CDR3 across 54 Vbeta and 13 Jbeta was performed with immunoSEQ multiplex PCR. Via MiXCR, TCRdb re-called the immunoSEQ multiplex PCR reads, giving one row per CDR3 protein. The table includes 150,000 to 180,000 distinct CDR3 sequences, roughly 96% detected once.

The V and J genes are TRBV20-1 and TRBJ1-1; possibly TRBD1 for D (6 bases). Specimen: CD4+ T cells from PBMCs. This receptor was obtained from a human donor with Susac syndrome. The DNA of the CDR3 is TGCAGTGCTAGAGAGGGGGGCACAGGGACTGAAGCTTTCTTT. It specifies CSAREGGTGTEAFF.